Sequencing of this T cell receptor beta chain was carried out in a study of blood T cell repertoires in COVID-19. Study at large: Some COVID-19 samples were acute and others convalescent; all came from the United States, Italy and Spain. The cDNA or gDNA used as material had been derived from T cells, B-cell-depleted T cells, or PBMCs.

The CDR3 totals 14 residues. The V segment lost 9 bases and the J segment 1 base; nucleotides outside the gene matches: 7. Germline lookup yields CDR1 LNHDA and CDR2 SQIVND (reference sequence). Authors' processing steps: Counts of nucleated cells, estimated from reference gene primer amplification, were obtained. Generated by immunoSEQ multiplex PCR, the TCRdb table keeps only in-frame clones and is missing some. The V and J calls and the clone size are those of that table, but D and trimming were determined from the DNA. Found here are roughly 220,000 clones, 84% of them singletons; the top ten hold more than 1.2%.

The rearrangement joins TRBV19 to TRBJ2-7, with 9 bases fitting TRBD1. Sequences were obtained from peripheral blood. This TCR was recovered from a middle-aged woman who had recovered from COVID-19. Here the CDR3 reads CARSRDRASYEQYF. Written as DNA, the CDR3 is TGTGCCAGGAGCCGGGACAGGGCTTCCTACGAGCAGTACTTC.